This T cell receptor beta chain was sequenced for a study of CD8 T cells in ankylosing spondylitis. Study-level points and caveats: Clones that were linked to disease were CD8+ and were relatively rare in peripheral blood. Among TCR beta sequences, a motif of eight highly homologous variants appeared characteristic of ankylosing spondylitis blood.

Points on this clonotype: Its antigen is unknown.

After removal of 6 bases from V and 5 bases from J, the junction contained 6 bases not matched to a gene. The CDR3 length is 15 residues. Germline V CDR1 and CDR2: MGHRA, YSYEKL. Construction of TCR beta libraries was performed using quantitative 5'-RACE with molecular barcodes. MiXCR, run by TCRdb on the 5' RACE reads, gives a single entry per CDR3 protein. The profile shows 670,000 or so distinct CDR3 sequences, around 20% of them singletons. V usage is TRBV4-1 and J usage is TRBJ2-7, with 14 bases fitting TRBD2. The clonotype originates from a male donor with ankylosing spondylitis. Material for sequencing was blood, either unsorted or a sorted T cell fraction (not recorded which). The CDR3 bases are TGCGCCAGCAGTCTGACTAGCGGGAGGGCCCACGAGCAGTACTTC. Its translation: CASSLTSGRAHEQYF.